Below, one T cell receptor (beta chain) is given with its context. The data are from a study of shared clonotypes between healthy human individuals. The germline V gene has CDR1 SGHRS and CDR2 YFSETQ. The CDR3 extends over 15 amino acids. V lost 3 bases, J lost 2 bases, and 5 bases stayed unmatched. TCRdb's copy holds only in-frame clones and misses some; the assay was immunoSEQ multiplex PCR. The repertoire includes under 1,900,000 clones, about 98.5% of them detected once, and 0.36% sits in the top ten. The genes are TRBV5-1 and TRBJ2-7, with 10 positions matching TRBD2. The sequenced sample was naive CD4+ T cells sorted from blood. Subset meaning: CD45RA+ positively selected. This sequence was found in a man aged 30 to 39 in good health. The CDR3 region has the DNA TGCGCCAGCAGCTCCAGACTAGCGGGTACCTACGAGCAGTACTTC. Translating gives CASSSRLAGTYEQYF.